Below are 2 T cell receptor beta chains sequenced from a single sample in a study of CD8+CD57+ T cells in acquired aplastic anemia. Before being chosen for sequencing, patients had shown CD8+CD57+ cell expansion by flow cytometry. It was genomic DNA that served as the template for profiling TCR beta VDJ and CDR3. TCRdb reprocessed the reads with MiXCR, giving one entry per CDR3 protein. This table holds around 200,000 distinct CDR3 sequences, less than 60% found once. Input material: sorted CD4+, CD8+, or CD8+CD57+ T cells (not recorded which) from PBMCs. The origin of the receptors is a human donor with aplastic anemia.

This clonotype was found a few times. The rearrangement uses TRBV24-1 and TRBJ2-5; no definite D call. Germline CDR1 is KGHDR and CDR2 is SFDVKD. V was cut by 1 base and J by 5 bases, with 4 bases left in between. The CDR3 is made up of 12 amino acids. CDR3 DNA: TGTGCCACCAGTGATTTAGGGGAGACCCAGTACTTC. Translation gives CATSDLGETQYF.

V is TRBV6-1 and J is TRBJ2-7, with D possibly matching TRBD2 (6 bases). This CDR3 region has 15 residues. V was trimmed by 6 bases and J by 3 bases, leaving 18 bases between them. Germline V gene data show CDR1 as MNHNS and CDR2 as SASEGT. DNA for the CDR3: TGTGCCAGCAGCCGGGAGCTCGCGGTGGTCTACGAGCAGTACTTC. It codes for CASSRELAVVYEQYF.